The 32 T cell receptor beta chains below all came from one sample that was sequenced in a study of blood T cell repertoires in COVID-19. Only in-frame clones appear in the TCRdb table, and some are missing; sequencing was by immunoSEQ multiplex PCR. In the table there are approximately 140,000 clones, 70% to 90% of which are singletons. Source material: peripheral blood. The receptors stem from a woman aged 60-75 years with acute or convalescent COVID-19.

The rearrangement uses TRBV7-8 and TRBJ1-1, with D perhaps TRBD1 (5 bases). Between the trimmed V and J ends, which lost 3 bases and 4 bases, there was a span of 9 bases. The CDR3 has 13 amino acids. The germline V gene encodes CDR1 SGHVS and CDR2 FQNEAQ. The CDR3 DNA reads TGTGCCAGCAGCTTTAAGGGGCCCACTGAAGCTTTCTTT. It translates to CASSFKGPTEAFF.

This chain joins TRBV29-1 and TRBJ1-1, with D possibly TRBD1 on 5 matching bases. V was cut by 5 bases and J by 0 bases, with 7 bases left in between. The V gene's germline CDR1 is SQVTM and CDR2 ANQGSEA. The CDR3 runs to 12 residues. CDR3 DNA: TGCAGCGTTAGACAGATGAACACTGAAGCTTTCTTT. Its translation: CSVRQMNTEAFF.

This chain uses TRBV9 with TRBJ2-1; 12 positions agree with TRBD1. V gave up 2 bases and J gave up 10 bases; unmatched junction bases: 13. Germline lookup yields CDR1 SGDLS and CDR2 YYNGEE. CDR3 length: 17 residues. DNA of the CDR3: TGTGCCAGCAGCGTGCGGACCGGGACAGGGGGCTCCCCGGAGCAGTTCTTC. This translates into CASSVRTGTGGSPEQFF.

This chain links TRBV6-5 with TRBJ2-1; no firm D call. V lost 11 bases and J lost 2, with 13 bases in between. CDR3 length equals 13 residues. The V gene's germline CDR1 is MNHEY and CDR2 SVGAGI. In DNA, the CDR3 is TGTGCCGGAACAGACGATCCCTACAATGAGCAGTTCTTC. Protein sequence: CAGTDDPYNEQFF.

This chain uses TRBV7-2 with TRBJ2-5; 7 nucleotides agree with TRBD1. CDR3 length: 15 amino acids. Germline V gene data show CDR1 as SGHTA and CDR2 as FQGNSA. V trimming: 4 bases; J trimming: 4 bases; junction bases outside the gene matches: 9. This CDR3 is CASSSTRQGRETQYF. CDR3 nucleotide sequence: TGTGCCAGCAGCTCTACTCGACAGGGTAGAGAGACCCAGTACTTC.

This clone was recorded a few times. The chain has TRBV28 and TRBJ2-5, with 9 bases identical to TRBD1. Trimming at V came to 5 bases and at J to 5 bases, leaving 12 bases not matched to a gene. This CDR3 contains 16 residues. Germline V gene data show CDR1 as MDHEN and CDR2 as SYDVKM. The chain's CDR3 is CASSGSGTGFFETQYF. The CDR3 coding sequence is TGTGCCAGCAGTGGGTCCGGGACAGGGTTTTTTGAGACCCAGTACTTC.

This rearrangement joins TRBV5-1 to TRBJ1-2, with TRBD1 as a possible D gene (6 bases). Trimming took 4 bases from V and 0 from J, leaving 16 bases between them. In germline, CDR1 is SGHRS, CDR2 YFSETQ. The CDR3 is 16 residues long. CDR3 bases: TGCGCCAGCAGCCCCGGGGGGGCTGTAGCTAACTATGGCTACACCTTC. Protein: CASSPGGAVANYGYTF.

This chain joins TRBV19 and TRBJ1-1; no firm D call. V lost 4 bases to trimming and J lost 1 base, with 7 bases between them. The CDR3 is 13 amino acids. The germline V gene encodes CDR1 LNHDA and CDR2 SQIVND (reference sequence). The CDR3 DNA reads TGTGCCAGTAGTACCCACACGAACACTGAAGCTTTCTTT. Residues: CASSTHTNTEAFF.

This chain connects TRBV6-5 to TRBJ2-7; 7 nucleotides match TRBD1. With 5 bases clipped from V and 1 base from J, the junction kept 5 bases outside the gene matches. CDR1 and CDR2 from the germline V gene are MNHEY and SVGAGI. The CDR3 has 14 amino acids. CDR3 nucleotide sequence: TGTGCCAGCAGTCGCTACAGGGGATCCTACGAGCAGTACTTC. Amino acids: CASSRYRGSYEQYF.

The chain has TRBV3-1 (or the pseudogene TRBV3-2) and TRBJ1-6; no clear D gene. V shed 3 bases and J shed 0 bases, with 9 bases lying between them. This CDR3 has 16 residues. The V gene's germline CDR1 is LGHDT and CDR2 YNNKEL (reference sequence). The CDR3 is CASSHFTSSYNSPLHF. In DNA form, the CDR3 reads TGTGCCAGCAGCCATTTCACGAGCTCCTATAATTCACCCCTCCACTTT.

V is TRBV6-2 or TRBV6-3 and J is TRBJ1-2; D gene uncertain. Trimming took 2 bases from V and 2 from J, leaving 12 bases between them. CDR1 MNHEY and CDR2 SVGEGT come from the germline V gene. This CDR3 is built from 15 residues. For the CDR3, the DNA is TGTGCCAGCAGTTACGGTTCCAGTTCGAACTATGGCTACACCTTC. This gives the protein CASSYGSSSNYGYTF.

The chain is built from TRBV19 and TRBJ1-2, with D possibly matching TRBD1 (6 bases). Trimming took 3 bases from V and 6 from J, leaving 11 bases between them. CDR3 length equals 13 residues. Germline CDR1 LNHDA, CDR2 SQIVND (reference sequence). The CDR3 sequence: CASSITGLHGYTF. DNA for the CDR3: TGTGCCAGTAGTATCACAGGGCTGCATGGCTACACCTTC.

This sequence joins TRBV5-5 and TRBJ2-7, with 10 bases matching TRBD1. There are 15 residues in the CDR3. The V segment lost 4 bases and the J segment 7 bases; nucleotides outside the gene matches: 11. Germline V gene sequence: CDR1 SGHKS, CDR2 YYEKEE (reference sequence). CDR3 residues: CASSPRQGAASEQYF. DNA for the CDR3: TGTGCCAGCAGCCCGCGACAGGGGGCCGCGTCTGAGCAGTACTTC.

This rearrangement joins TRBV18 to TRBJ2-1; TRBD1 agrees at 10 bases. With V trimmed by 6 bases and J by 6 bases, 5 bases remained unmatched. The CDR3 has 14 residues. Per the germline V gene, CDR1 is KGHSH and CDR2 is LQKENI. The CDR3: CASSVGDRGNEQFF. The CDR3, as DNA: TGTGCCAGCTCCGTCGGGGACAGGGGCAATGAGCAGTTCTTC.

The chain combines TRBV3-1 (or the pseudogene TRBV3-2) with TRBJ1-2; 9 bases match TRBD1. In germline, CDR1 is LGHDT, CDR2 YNNKEL (reference sequence). V trimming: 1 base; J trimming: 5 bases; junction bases outside the gene matches: 5. The length of the CDR3 is 15 residues. The CDR3 DNA reads TGTGCCAGCAGCCAAGCGGGACAGGGAGGGTATGGCTACACCTTC. Its protein is CASSQAGQGGYGYTF.

This clone was seen a handful of times. J is TRBJ1-3 and V is TRBV7-2; 9 bases agree with TRBD1. The germline gives CDR1 SGHTA, CDR2 FQGNSA. V shed 0 bases, J shed 0 bases, and the junction held 3 bases outside the gene matches. There are 17 residues in the CDR3. The CDR3 region is CASSLAVTGGSGNTIYF. For the CDR3, the DNA is TGTGCCAGCAGCTTAGCGGTGACAGGGGGCTCTGGAAACACCATATATTTT.

The chain carries TRBV6-2 or TRBV6-3 and TRBJ2-1; 13 bases agree with TRBD2. V lost 6 bases, J lost 0 bases, and 11 bases stayed unmatched. This CDR3 comprises 19 residues. The germline CDR1 and CDR2 sequences are MNHEY and SVGEGT. The CDR3 is CASSEPGLAGFDSYNEQFF. The CDR3 bases are TGTGCCAGCAGCGAACCGGGACTAGCGGGGTTCGACTCCTACAATGAGCAGTTCTTC.

This chain connects TRBV7-9 to TRBJ2-5, with D hard to call. This CDR3 is built from 12 residues. The V gene's germline CDR1 is SEHNR and CDR2 FQNEAQ (reference sequence). V lost 5 bases and J lost 5, with 9 bases in between. CDR3 nucleotide sequence: TGTGCCAGCAGCCCGGCGCGGGAGACCCAGTACTTC. Protein sequence: CASSPARETQYF. The complete variable domain, with remaining parts taken from reference TRBV7-9 and TRBJ2-5, reads DTGVSQNPRHKITKRGQNVTFRCDPISEHNRLYWYRQTLGQGPEFLTYFQNEAQLEKSRLLSDRFSAERPKGSFSTLEIQRTEQGDSAMYLCASSPARETQYFGPGTRLLVL.

This sequence joins TRBV19 and TRBJ1-5; D gene unclear. CDR1 is LNHDA, CDR2 SQIVND, per germline (reference sequence). CDR3 size: 15 residues. V lost 4 bases and J 7 bases, leaving 17 bases between the germline ends. The CDR3 region is CASSTPTGGGQPQHF. CDR3 coding DNA: TGTGCCAGTAGTACCCCCACGGGTGGAGGACAGCCCCAGCATTTT.

The genes are TRBV7-9 and TRBJ1-2; no firm D call. CDR1 is SEHNR and CDR2 is FQNEAQ in the germline V gene (reference sequence). The CDR3 sequence is 13 residues long. Deletions cut 3 bases from V and 2 bases from J, with 7 bases between. The CDR3 sequence: CASSFGENYGYTF. CDR3 DNA sequence: TGTGCCAGCAGCTTCGGGGAAAACTATGGCTACACCTTC.

The chain uses TRBV6-5 and TRBJ1-5; no clear D. The CDR3 is 13 residues long. The ends were cut back, 7 bases at V and 6 bases at J, with 13 bases in the middle. The germline V gene has CDR1 MNHEY and CDR2 SVGAGI. This chain's CDR3 is CASTRRGGQPQHF. DNA for the CDR3: TGTGCCAGCACGCGACGGGGAGGTCAGCCCCAGCATTTT.

This clone has only one observation. This sequence joins TRBV4-2 and TRBJ1-2; no reliable D call. Germline V gene sequence: CDR1 LGHNA, CDR2 YNFKEQ. There are 13 residues in the CDR3. The V and J ends lost 4 bases and 4 bases respectively, with 10 bases between them. The CDR3 loop is CASSLGLSYGYTF. The DNA for the CDR3 is TGTGCCAGCAGCCTTGGACTTTCCTATGGCTACACCTTC.

This chain uses TRBV3-1 (or the pseudogene TRBV3-2) with TRBJ2-7; 12 nucleotides line up with TRBD1. CDR3 length equals 16 residues. In germline, CDR1 is LGHDT, CDR2 YNNKEL (reference sequence). The ends lost 3 bases at V and 4 bases at J; junction bases unmatched: 7. The CDR3 spells CASSQGGTGGGYEQYF. The CDR3, as DNA: TGTGCCAGCAGCCAGGGTGGGACAGGGGGCGGTTACGAGCAGTACTTC.

The chain carries TRBV9 and TRBJ1-1, with 7 bases that match TRBD1. Trimming cost V 4 bases and J 1 base; bases outside gene matches: 10. This CDR3 region has 16 residues. Germline values: CDR1 SGDLS, CDR2 YYNGEE. The CDR3 loop is CASSPSRDSKNTEAFF. The CDR3 DNA reads TGTGCCAGCAGCCCCTCGAGGGACAGTAAGAACACTGAAGCTTTCTTT.

V and J are TRBV11-3 and TRBJ2-5, with a weak D call TRBD2 (5 bases). The V end lost 4 bases, the J end lost 2 bases, and 11 bases lay between the germline ends. The CDR3 has 14 residues. In germline, CDR1 is SGHNT, CDR2 YENEEA. In nucleotides, the CDR3 is TGTGCCAGCAGCTCGGACTGGAAACAAGAGACCCAGTACTTC. It yields the protein CASSSDWKQETQYF.

V and J are TRBV14 and TRBJ1-1; D not certain. Germline values: CDR1 SGHDN, CDR2 FVKESK. V was pared by 5 bases and J by 1 base, with 11 bases between. This CDR3 is built from 14 residues. CDR3: CASSTLPGNTEAFF. In nucleotides, the CDR3 is TGTGCCAGCAGCACGCTACCTGGGAACACTGAAGCTTTCTTT.

The chain recombines TRBV4-3 with TRBJ1-2; 8 positions agree with TRBD1. Unmatched junction bases numbered 2, after V lost 4 bases and J lost 4 bases. The CDR3 contains 13 residues. From germline, CDR1 is LGHNA and CDR2 YSLEER. The CDR3 loop is CASSLTGGYGYTF. The CDR3 DNA is TGCGCCAGCAGCCTTACAGGGGGCTATGGCTACACCTTC.

This clone was counted once. The gene calls are TRBV28 and TRBJ1-5, with D unresolved. V was clipped by 5 bases and J by 0 bases, with 8 bases between them. Germline CDR1 is MDHEN and CDR2 is SYDVKM. The CDR3 runs to 14 residues. The CDR3 loop is CASSADFSNQPQHF. For the CDR3, the DNA is TGTGCCAGCAGTGCGGACTTTAGCAATCAGCCCCAGCATTTT.

The chain couples TRBV6-5 to TRBJ1-5; TRBD1 is a possible D gene (6 bases). The V and J ends lost 6 bases and 6 bases respectively, with 18 bases between them. Per germline, CDR1 MNHEY and CDR2 SVGAGI. The CDR3 runs to 15 residues. DNA of the CDR3: TGTGCCAGCAGCCCGAACCAGGGGCGGCGTCAGCCCCAGCATTTT. This codes for CASSPNQGRRQPQHF.

The chain employs TRBV10-1 and TRBJ1-1; weak D call: TRBD1 (5 bases). Germline assignment: CDR1 WNHNN and CDR2 SYGVQD (reference sequence). The CDR3 length is 12 residues. V was pared by 10 bases and J by 1 base, with 10 bases between. The CDR3 bases are TGCGCCACCGGTAGGGGGAACACTGAAGCTTTCTTT. This encodes CATGRGNTEAFF.

This clone appeared once. The chain is built from TRBV9 and TRBJ1-2; possible D gene TRBD1, 6 bases. This CDR3 region has 13 residues. With 4 bases removed from V and 6 bases from J, the gap between germline ends came to 13 bases. Germline V lookup: CDR1 SGDLS, CDR2 YYNGEE. Written as DNA, the CDR3 is TGTGCCAGCAGCCTATCGCCAGGGGATGGCTACACCTTC. The encoded protein is CASSLSPGDGYTF.

The rearrangement uses TRBV10-2 and TRBJ1-1; D gene uncertain. V was cut by 0 bases and J by 7 bases, with 9 bases left in between. Germline V CDR1 and CDR2: WSHSY, SAAADI. This CDR3 spans 13 amino acids. CDR3 coding DNA: TGCGCCAGCAGTGAGTCTTCCCGCAGTGAAGCTTTCTTT. This codes for CASSESSRSEAFF.